This T cell receptor (beta chain) came from a study of metastatic and nonmetastatic thyroid tumors. Across the whole study: For malignant and benign thyroid patients, tumor or nodule tissue and blood were the sources whose repertoires were compared. Study results and limitations: As reported, TCR beta diversity in blood and tumor was significantly higher in malignant thyroid tumors than in benign nodules.

As processed by the authors: What underpinned the distant-metastasis classifier for papillary thyroid cancer was the set of CDR3 differences across clinicopathological groups. MiXCR re-clonotyped the PCR reads for TCRdb. TCRdb's processing, not the study's, gives the V and J calls here. Here the sample spans about 15,000 clones, roughly 21% being singletons. Remarks on this clone: Antigen specificity is unknown.

This CDR3 is 15 amino acids long. The germline CDR1 and CDR2 sequences are SGHNT and YENEEA. V shed 5 bases and J shed 3 bases, with 15 bases lying between them. Until they underwent thyroid surgery, no patient had received any treatment. The V and J genes are TRBV11-3 and TRBJ2-3; D possibly corresponds to TRBD2 (5 bases). The clonotype originates from a female donor with papillary thyroid cancer or a benign thyroid nodule (not recorded which). Some clones in this sample may be carry-over from other donors' samples. What was sequenced was tumor tissue. CDR3 DNA: TGTGCCAGCAGCCACAGAGGGTCGGGGACAGATACGCAGTATTTT. Its translation: CASSHRGSGTDTQYF.